This T cell receptor (beta chain) was retrieved from a study of neurological immune-mediated disorders. The authors made cDNA by 5'RACE with 10-nucleotide random UMIs. TCRdb passed the 5' RACE reads through MiXCR, listing each CDR3 protein once. Of more than 40,000 distinct CDR3 sequences in the sample, 2.5% to 3.5% were seen once. The CDR3 contains 15 residues. Trimming cost V 4 bases and J 0 bases; bases outside gene matches: 2. The germline CDR1 and CDR2 sequences are SGHRS and YFSETQ. This clonotype was seen repeatedly, ten times or more. This chain uses TRBV5-1 with TRBJ2-1, with 9 bases aligning to TRBD1. The source is a woman between 45 and 65 years old with multiple sclerosis. The sample was PBMCs. The CDR3 DNA is TGCGCCAGCAGCCGGGACAGGGCCTCCTACAATGAGCAGTTCTTC. Protein sequence: CASSRDRASYNEQFF.